This TCR beta chain appears in the sequencing data of a study of blood T cell repertoires in COVID-19. About the research overall: Samples representing acute and convalescent COVID-19 were sourced from the United States, Italy and Spain. T cells, B-cell-depleted T cells, or PBMCs provided the cDNA or gDNA that served as material.

Trimming cost V 0 bases and J 6 bases, with 12 bases left between them. In germline, CDR1 is LGHDT, CDR2 YNNKEL (reference sequence). The CDR3 runs 15 residues. Produced via immunoSEQ multiplex PCR; TCRdb's table is partial and in-frame only. The profile shows some 76,000 clones, 75% to 90% of them singletons. The chain has TRBV3-1 (or the pseudogene TRBV3-2) and TRBJ1-5, with a weak D call TRBD1 (5 bases). This clonotype was sampled from a man between 60 and 75 years old with acute or convalescent COVID-19. Sequenced input: peripheral blood. The CDR3 bases are TGTGCCAGCAGCCAAGATTTGAGGGGAGGTCAGCCCCAGCATTTT. Translation gives CASSQDLRGGQPQHF.